These 18 T cell receptor beta chains originate from one sample sequenced in a study of T cell repertoires in cytomegalovirus infection. One entry per CDR3 protein, called by TCRdb with MiXCR from the reads. In the table there are 400,000 to 550,000 distinct CDR3 sequences, approximately 10% of which are singletons. The sequencing sample was made of PBMCs. The source is a human donor in good health (CMV status not recorded). Some clones in this sample may be carry-over from other donors' samples.

The chain carries TRBV5-1 and TRBJ2-5, with a possible D match to TRBD1 (5 bases). The CDR3 spans 16 residues. Germline V lookup: CDR1 SGHRS, CDR2 YFSETQ. V was cut by 4 bases and J by 1 base, with 17 bases left in between. For the CDR3, the DNA is TGCGCCAGCAGCCAACAGGCGATAGGCCTCCAAGAGACCCAGTACTTC. Protein: CASSQQAIGLQETQYF.

Many counts were recorded for this clonotype. The chain is built from TRBV19 and TRBJ2-1, with TRBD1 identical over 10 bases. The germline V gene has CDR1 LNHDA and CDR2 SQIVND (reference sequence). V trimming: 3 bases; J trimming: 8 bases; junction bases outside the gene matches: 7. There are 15 residues in the CDR3. The DNA of the CDR3 is TGTGCCAGTAGTATTATGGGACAGGGGTTGGATGAGCAGTTCTTC. Translating it yields CASSIMGQGLDEQFF.

This clonotype was recorded at least ten times. This chain connects TRBV9 to TRBJ1-1, with unresolved D. This CDR3 has 13 amino acids. Germline CDR1 is SGDLS and CDR2 is YYNGEE. Trimming shortened V by 0 bases and J by 1 base, and 4 bases separated the two germline ends. The CDR3 coding sequence is TGTGCCAGCAGCGTAGACGGGAACACTGAAGCTTTCTTT. This sequence encodes CASSVDGNTEAFF.

In this sample, this clonotype turned up many times. The rearrangement links TRBV11-2 to TRBJ2-7, with D possibly matching TRBD2 (6 bases). The CDR3 length is 14 residues. Germline lookup yields CDR1 SGHAT and CDR2 FQNNGV. V lost 4 bases and J 3 bases, leaving 13 bases between the germline ends. Written as DNA, the CDR3 is TGTGCCAGCAGCTCCCCCGCGGGACTCTACGAGCAGTACTTC. Its translation is CASSSPAGLYEQYF.

This clonotype was picked up a small number of times. The chain is built from TRBV2 and TRBJ2-5; a weak D match, TRBD1 (6 bases). Germline lookup yields CDR1 SNHLY and CDR2 FYNNEI. The V end lost 3 bases, the J end lost 4 bases, and 9 bases lay between the germline ends. The CDR3 consists of 13 residues. CDR3 DNA: TGTGCCAGCAGTGATAGGGGGAGAGAGACCCAGTACTTC. It encodes CASSDRGRETQYF.

In its sample, this clonotype was seen a few times. The chain joins TRBV10-3 to TRBJ1-5; TRBD1 is a possible D gene (5 bases). CDR3 size: 15 residues. V was shortened by 3 bases and J by 6 bases, with 15 bases between the two germline ends. CDR1 is ENHRY and CDR2 is SYGVKD in the germline V gene. This chain's CDR3 is CAISDGEGLGQPQHF. CDR3 sequence (DNA): TGTGCCATCAGTGACGGAGAGGGGTTGGGTCAGCCCCAGCATTTT.

This clonotype occurred many times. CDR3 region: CASGLVILAANQETQYF. For the CDR3, the DNA is TGTGCTAGTGGTTTGGTAATCCTAGCGGCGAACCAAGAGACCCAGTACTTC. The rearrangement uses TRBV12-5 and TRBJ2-5; 7 bases line up with TRBD2. Trimming took 0 bases from V and 0 from J; bases not matched to a gene: 7. Germline V gene lookup returns CDR1 LGHNT and CDR2 FRNRAP. The CDR3 is 17 amino acids.

Worth noting for this clonotype: The junction and the germline gene differ at one end; a read error may be behind it. The V and J genes are TRBV5-1 and TRBJ2-7; 11 bases map to TRBD2. Germline V CDR1 and CDR2: SGHRS, YFSETQ. This CDR3 spans 16 amino acids. CDR3 in DNA: TGCACCAGCAGCTTGATCCGACTAGCGGGAAACTACGAGCAGTACTTC. It translates to CTSSLIRLAGNYEQYF. Drawing the rest from reference TRBV5-1 and TRBJ2-7, the complete variable domain is KAGVTQTPRYLIKTRGQQVTLSCSPISGHRSVSWYQQTPGQGLQFLFEYFSETQRNKGNFPGRFSGRQFSNSRSEMNVSTLELGDSALYLCTSSLIRLAGNYEQYFGPGTRLTVT.

This clonotype was counted many times. This chain links TRBV7-6 with TRBJ2-3, with 13 bases that match TRBD2. V lost 5 bases and J lost 2; bases outside the gene matches: 7. Germline CDR1 reads SGHVS; CDR2 reads FNYEAQ. CDR3 length equals 17 residues. The DNA for the CDR3 is TGTGCCAGCAGCCAAAGGACTAGCGGGGGAGACACAGATACGCAGTATTTT. Translating gives CASSQRTSGGDTDTQYF.

Many counts were recorded for this clonotype. The genes are TRBV12-5 and TRBJ2-3; no clear D. CDR1 and CDR2 (germline): LGHNT, FRNRAP. The V gene lost 1 base and the J gene lost 4 bases, with 24 bases spanning the gap. The CDR3 is 19 amino acids. This chain's CDR3 is CASGLAPRTPVGQADTQYF. The DNA for the CDR3 is TGTGCTAGTGGTTTGGCCCCGCGGACCCCGGTCGGCCAGGCAGATACGCAGTATTTT.

This clonotype was observed at least ten times. The V gene is TRBV2, the J gene TRBJ1-5; the D gene is possibly TRBD1 (5 bases). CDR1 is SNHLY, CDR2 FYNNEI, per germline. V lost 3 bases and J 9 bases, leaving 18 bases between the germline ends. The CDR3 is made up of 15 amino acids. The CDR3 coding sequence is TGTGCCAGCAGTGAGACCGGGGGACGGGTACGGCCCCAGCATTTT. This gives the protein CASSETGGRVRPQHF.

The J gene is TRBJ2-2, the V gene TRBV5-1; D ambiguous. V dropped 6 bases and J dropped 6 bases, with 12 bases sitting between them. The CDR3 length is 13 residues. The germline gives CDR1 SGHRS, CDR2 YFSETQ. CDR3 sequence (DNA): TGCGCCAGCACCCCCCAAGAGGCCGGGGAGCTGTTTTTT. Its translation: CASTPQEAGELFF.

CDR3 bases: TGCGCCAGCAGCTTGGACTCAGGATCGCAAGAGACCCAGTACTTC. Protein sequence: CASSLDSGSQETQYF. The chain links TRBV5-1 to TRBJ2-5; D not resolved. This CDR3 is built from 15 residues. Germline V gene lookup returns CDR1 SGHRS and CDR2 YFSETQ. Trimming left V 0 bases short and J 2 bases short, with 11 bases between.

This chain links TRBV3-1 with TRBJ2-2, with D unresolved. The germline V gene encodes CDR1 LGHDT and CDR2 YNNKEL (reference sequence). Between the trimmed V and J ends, which lost 4 bases and 3 bases, there was a span of 12 bases. CDR3 size: 15 residues. CDR3 nucleotide sequence: TGTGCCAGCAGCCCTCAGTCTCTGTACACCGGGGAGCTGTTTTTT. Amino acid sequence: CASSPQSLYTGELFF.

Ten or more counts support this clonotype. The chain links TRBV7-9 to TRBJ2-3, with TRBD1 matching over 10 bases. There are 16 residues in the CDR3. Per germline, CDR1 SEHNR and CDR2 FQNEAQ (reference sequence). V lost 6 bases, J lost 4 bases, and 10 bases stayed unmatched. CDR3 region: CASSRPRDRGPDTQYF. In nucleotides, the CDR3 is TGTGCCAGCAGTCGACCCCGGGACAGGGGACCAGATACGCAGTATTTT.

There are many counts of this clonotype. The J gene is TRBJ1-1, the V gene TRBV7-8, with D possibly being TRBD1 (6 bases). CDR3 length: 16 amino acids. V lost 5 bases and J 0 bases, leaving 16 bases between the germline ends. CDR1 and CDR2 from the germline V gene are SGHVS and FQNEAQ. The CDR3 protein is CASSPGGGAMNTEAFF. CDR3 nucleotide sequence: TGTGCCAGCAGCCCCGGGGGGGGGGCCATGAACACTGAAGCTTTCTTT.

The chain combines TRBV5-1 with TRBJ1-4; TRBD1 matches 8 bases. This CDR3 is built from 14 residues. Looked up from germline, CDR1 is SGHRS and CDR2 is YFSETQ. The J segment lost 5 bases and the V segment lost 4 bases, leaving 4 bases of the junction unmatched. DNA of the CDR3: TGCGCCAGCAGCCCGGGACAGGAAAATGAAAAACTGTTTTTT. The encoded protein is CASSPGQENEKLFF.

This clonotype was counted ten times or more. The V gene is TRBV6-5, the J gene TRBJ2-7; 7 nucleotides line up with TRBD2. Germline lookup yields CDR1 MNHEY and CDR2 SVGAGI. Trimming removed 4 bases from V and 2 bases from J; junction bases left unmatched: 5. CDR3 length: 14 residues. The CDR3 reads CASSWDYRTYEQYF. CDR3 nucleotides: TGTGCCAGCAGTTGGGACTACCGAACCTACGAGCAGTACTTC.